This T cell receptor (beta chain) was captured in a study of regulatory T cells in long-lasting Graves disease. Study-wide points: Fewer public clonotypes were shared by new patients (around 970) than by persistent patients (about 2,700). Persistent Graves' patients had lower TCR diversity than newly diagnosed ones.

Trimming took 2 bases from V and 5 from J, leaving 16 bases between them. The CDR3 consists of 15 residues. Germline V gene data show CDR1 as LGHNA and CDR2 as YNFKEQ. About this clonotype itself: The target antigen is unknown.

TCR beta libraries were built with iRepertoire HTBI primers and Arm-PCR of CDR3 regions. Each CDR3 protein is one row after TCRdb ran MiXCR on the multiplex PCR reads. Among almost 350,000 distinct CDR3 sequences listed, roughly a fifth were seen once. The time point was: persistent/refractory GD, antithyroid drugs over 5 years with positive TRAb. The TCR library was made from RNA that had been extracted from PBMCs in TRIzol. The chain is built from TRBV4-2 and TRBJ2-7; D may match TRBD1 or TRBD2 (5 bases each). The sequence came from a female donor with Graves disease. This specimen consisted of peripheral blood mononuclear cells (PBMCs), obtained when the disease was refractory, from a patient treated with antithyroid drugs. CDR3 bases: TGTGCCAGCAGCCAAATTGGGACCGCTCGGCACGAGCAGTACTTC. Translation: CASSQIGTARHEQYF.